The 3 T cell receptor beta chains below all came from one sample that was sequenced in a study of lung T cells in sarcoidosis with Löfgren's syndrome. A single record per CDR3 protein comes from TCRdb applying MiXCR to the reads. The sample holds 58,000 or so distinct CDR3 sequences, 21% seen once. Sequencing was carried out using CD4+ T cells from PBMCs. All receptors derive from a human donor with sarcoidosis (Löfgren's syndrome or another form), or a control subject (not recorded which).

This clonotype was counted ten times or more. V and J are TRBV7-9 and TRBJ1-6; the match to TRBD1 covers 7 bases. Trimming removed 4 bases from V and 7 bases from J; junction bases left unmatched: 7. The length of the CDR3 is 15 residues. CDR1 SEHNR and CDR2 FQNEAQ come from the germline V gene (reference sequence). DNA of the CDR3: TGTGCCAGCAGCTGGGGACAGAGCGGCAATTCACCCCTCCACTTT. Residues: CASSWGQSGNSPLHF. Full variable domain (rest looked up from reference TRBV7-9 and TRBJ1-6): DTGVSQNPRHKITKRGQNVTFRCDPISEHNRLYWYRQTLGQGPEFLTYFQNEAQLEKSRLLSDRFSAERPKGSFSTLEIQRTEQGDSAMYLCASSWGQSGNSPLHFGNGTRLTVT.

Ten or more counts support this clonotype. J is TRBJ2-3 and V is TRBV10-3; perhaps TRBD2 as D (5 bases). V lost 3 bases and J lost 4, with 11 bases in between. CDR1 ENHRY and CDR2 SYGVKD come from the germline V gene. CDR3 length equals 14 residues. The CDR3 is CAISDGVGADTQYF. The CDR3 nucleotides are TGTGCCATCAGTGACGGGGTGGGAGCAGATACGCAGTATTTT.

The rearrangement links TRBV19 to TRBJ1-5; TRBD1 is a possible D gene (5 bases). The germline V gene has CDR1 LNHDA and CDR2 SQIVND (reference sequence). The CDR3 runs to 14 residues. Trimming cost V 3 bases and J 4 bases, with 10 bases left between them. For the CDR3, the DNA is TGTGCCAGTAGTATCGACAGCTCGAATCAGCCCCAGCATTTT. The encoded protein is CASSIDSSNQPQHF. Complete variable domain (other parts from reference TRBV19 and TRBJ1-5): DGGITQSPKYLFRKEGQNVTLSCEQNLNHDAMYWYRQDPGQGLRLIYYSQIVNDFQKGDIAEGYSVSREKKESFPLTVTSAQKNPTAFYLCASSIDSSNQPQHFGDGTRLSIL.